The clone carrying this T cell receptor beta chain was counted at least ten times. The data originate from a study of neurological immune-mediated disorders. The CDR3 contains 14 residues. The V end lost 4 bases, the J end lost 6 bases, and 16 bases lay between the germline ends. The germline V gene encodes CDR1 SGHRS and CDR2 YFSETQ. MiXCR, run by TCRdb on the 5' RACE reads, gives a single entry per CDR3 protein. The sample contains approximately 48,000 distinct CDR3 sequences, approximately 16% of which appear only once. In Maryland, USA, blood bank volunteers were the healthy controls. Specimen: PBMCs. The sequence derives from a man between 60 and 75 years old in good health. This sequence joins TRBV5-1 and TRBJ1-2, with D possibly matching TRBD1 (6 bases). The CDR3 here is CASSLTGSRDGYTF. For the CDR3, the DNA is TGCGCCAGCAGCCTGACAGGATCGAGGGATGGCTACACCTTC.